These 27 T cell receptor beta chains share one sample of origin, sequenced in a study of cytomegalovirus exposure and HLA in healthy donors. A multiplex PCR was run with 60 Vbeta primers and 13 Jbeta primers. Data came from immunoSEQ multiplex PCR; TCRdb stores just in-frame clones and leaves some out. The table includes approximately 150,000 clones, roughly 82% detected once. Sequencing was done on a sample of PBMCs. These receptors were taken from a man between 50 and 59 years old in good health and CMV-seropositive.

The genes are TRBV11-1 and TRBJ2-2; maybe TRBD2 (5 bases). Germline V gives CDR1 SGHAT, CDR2 FQDESV (reference sequence). The CDR3 sequence is 15 residues long. The V end was cut by 0 bases, the J end by 4 bases, with 9 bases between. CDR3 sequence (DNA): TGTGCCAGCAGCTTAGCCGGGGATCCCACCGGGGAGCTGTTTTTT. It translates to CASSLAGDPTGELFF.

This chain connects TRBV6-5 to TRBJ2-7; 7 bases fit TRBD2. The V and J ends lost 2 bases and 7 bases, in that order; junction bases with no gene match: 8. The CDR3 covers 14 residues. From germline, CDR1 is MNHEY and CDR2 SVGAGI. The DNA for the CDR3 is TGTGCCAGCAGTTACGCCGCGGGAGCCCGTGAGCAGTACTTC. Translation gives CASSYAAGAREQYF.

The chain couples TRBV25-1 to TRBJ1-5; no definite D call. The CDR3 extends over 17 amino acids. Germline V gives CDR1 MGHDK, CDR2 SYGVNS. V lost 8 bases to trimming and J lost 2 bases, with 22 bases between them. CDR3 nucleotide sequence: TGTGCCAGCGGGAGGGAGGTGAAGCCTGGTTGCAATCAGCCCCAGCATTTT. This sequence encodes CASGREVKPGCNQPQHF.

This chain connects TRBV5-1 to TRBJ1-1; D call uncertain. The CDR3 loop spans 16 amino acids. V lost 0 bases to trimming and J lost 2 bases, with 14 bases between them. Germline V lookup: CDR1 SGHRS, CDR2 YFSETQ. CDR3 in DNA: TGCGCCAGCAGCTTGGCCGTGGGTTGGGCAAACACTGAAGCTTTCTTT. Protein sequence: CASSLAVGWANTEAFF. The variable domain in full, completed from reference TRBV5-1 and TRBJ1-1, reads KAGVTQTPRYLIKTRGQQVTLSCSPISGHRSVSWYQQTPGQGLQFLFEYFSETQRNKGNFPGRFSGRQFSNSRSEMNVSTLELGDSALYLCASSLAVGWANTEAFFGQGTRLTVV.

The CDR3 is CASSSGDQLDQPQHF. CDR3 bases: TGCGCCAGCAGCTCCGGAGACCAGCTAGATCAGCCCCAGCATTTT. The chain has TRBV5-1 and TRBJ1-5, with D hard to call. Germline assignment: CDR1 SGHRS and CDR2 YFSETQ. The length of the CDR3 is 15 residues. Trimming left V 3 bases short and J 5 bases short, with 15 bases between.

The chain combines TRBV28 with TRBJ2-7, with D maybe TRBD2 (7 bases). The V gene's germline CDR1 is MDHEN and CDR2 SYDVKM. The CDR3 length is 17 residues. Trimming removed 2 bases at V and 6 bases at J, with 23 bases between. DNA for the CDR3: TGTGCCAGCAGTTTACTGGGGGGGAAAAGGGGGGAACGCGAGCAGTACTTC. Residues: CASSLLGGKRGEREQYF.

The V gene is TRBV10-2, the J gene TRBJ1-1; the match to TRBD1 covers 9 bases. The V gene's germline CDR1 is WSHSY and CDR2 SAAADI. The V and J ends lost 0 bases and 7 bases, in that order; junction bases with no gene match: 6. This CDR3 spans 15 amino acids. The CDR3 coding sequence is TGCGCCAGCAGTGAGTCTGGGGACAGGGTTGATGAAGCTTTCTTT. The encoded protein is CASSESGDRVDEAFF.

The chain combines TRBV28 with TRBJ1-1; possibly TRBD1 for D (5 bases). CDR3 size: 13 residues. The germline V and J ends were trimmed by 7 bases and 4 bases, with 13 bases remaining between them. Germline V gene data show CDR1 as MDHEN and CDR2 as SYDVKM. The CDR3 region has the DNA TGTGCCAGCACCTTCGCAAGGGGCACTGAAGCTTTCTTT. Its protein product is CASTFARGTEAFF.

This clone was seen just once. CDR3 nucleotide sequence: TGTGCCAGCAGTCCCGAGCGGGGCAACACCGGGGAGCTGTTTTTT. Amino acids: CASSPERGNTGELFF. The rearrangement links TRBV2 to TRBJ2-2; TRBD2 matches at 7 bases. The CDR3 covers 15 residues. Germline V gene sequence: CDR1 SNHLY, CDR2 FYNNEI. J was trimmed by 2 bases and V by 5 bases; bases with no gene match: 5. Full variable domain (missing parts from reference TRBV2 and TRBJ2-2): EPEVTQTPSHQVTQMGQEVILRCVPISNHLYFYWYRQILGQKVEFLVSFYNNEISEKSEIFDDQFSVERPDGSNFTLKIRSTKLEDSAMYFCASSPERGNTGELFFGEGSRLTVL.

This chain uses TRBV29-1 with TRBJ2-1; perhaps TRBD2 as D (5 bases). The CDR3 sequence is 14 residues long. The V gene lost 3 bases and the J gene lost 6 bases, with 15 bases spanning the gap. CDR1 and CDR2 from the germline V gene are SQVTM and ANQGSEA. In nucleotides, the CDR3 is TGCAGCGTTGATTACGGGATTCCGACCAATGAGCAGTTCTTC. It yields the protein CSVDYGIPTNEQFF.

This chain connects TRBV7-3 to TRBJ1-1; TRBD1 agrees at 7 bases. The CDR3 runs to 18 residues. From germline, CDR1 is SGHTA and CDR2 FQGTGA. The ends lost 4 bases at V and 2 bases at J; junction bases unmatched: 16. CDR3 loop: CASSCINRGPRRNTEAFF. As DNA, the CDR3 is TGTGCCAGCAGCTGTATCAACAGGGGCCCGAGAAGAAACACTGAAGCTTTCTTT.

The chain combines TRBV7-9 with TRBJ2-7, with TRBD2 matching over 13 bases. Germline values: CDR1 SEHNR, CDR2 FQNEAQ (reference sequence). The trim removed 1 base at V and 4 bases at J, leaving 4 bases unmatched. The CDR3 covers 16 residues. CDR3 loop: CASSLGGLAGLYEQYF. The CDR3 coding sequence is TGTGCCAGCAGCTTAGGGGGACTAGCGGGGCTGTACGAGCAGTACTTC. The full variable domain, in which reference TRBV7-9 and TRBJ2-7 provide the parts outside the CDR3, is DTGVSQNPRHKITKRGQNVTFRCDPISEHNRLYWYRQTLGQGPEFLTYFQNEAQLEKSRLLSDRFSAERPKGSFSTLEIQRTEQGDSAMYLCASSLGGLAGLYEQYFGPGTRLTVT.

The gene calls are TRBV28 and TRBJ1-5, with D uncertain. The CDR3 consists of 15 residues. V lost 6 bases to trimming and J lost 0 bases, with 12 bases between them. Germline CDR1 and CDR2: MDHEN and SYDVKM. The chain's CDR3 is CASSPQVGSNQPQHF. CDR3 nucleotide sequence: TGTGCCAGCAGCCCTCAGGTGGGTAGCAATCAGCCCCAGCATTTT.

This sequence joins TRBV7-3 and TRBJ1-1, with 8 bases aligning to TRBD1. The CDR3 contains 14 residues. J gave up 1 base and V 2 bases, and 0 bases lay outside the gene matches. Looked up from germline, CDR1 is SGHTA and CDR2 is FQGTGA. CDR3 residues: CASSLGTGNTEAFF. The CDR3 DNA follows: TGTGCCAGCAGCTTAGGGACAGGGAACACTGAAGCTTTCTTT.

This clone was seen a few times. J is TRBJ1-1 and V is TRBV18; D is perhaps TRBD1 (5 bases). The V gene's germline CDR1 is KGHSH and CDR2 LQKENI. Deletions cut 9 bases from V and 6 bases from J, with 17 bases between. The CDR3 has 13 amino acids. CDR3 region: CASCRDSQSEAFF. Here the CDR3 DNA reads TGTGCCAGTTGCAGGGACTCGCAGTCTGAAGCTTTCTTT.

The CDR3 DNA reads as TGTGCCAGCAGCCCTGGACTAGCTACCTCTAGCACAGATACGCAGTATTTT. Its translation: CASSPGLATSSTDTQYF. The J gene is TRBJ2-3, the V gene TRBV5-4; 8 bases map to TRBD2. J was trimmed by 0 bases and V by 4 bases; bases with no gene match: 10. There are 17 residues in the CDR3. Germline loops: CDR1 SGHNT, CDR2 YYREEE (reference sequence).

This clone appeared once. The V call is TRBV21-1, the J call TRBJ2-1; TRBD2 is the table's D call, not checked against the DNA. TRBV21-1 is classified as a pseudogene. The CDR3 is 18 residues long. The CDR3 protein is CASSKEGVAAISNNEQFF. DNA of the CDR3: TGTGCCAGCAGCAAAGAAGGTGTAGCGGCCATTTCGAACAATGAGCAGTTCTTC.

This clone showed up just a few times. The chain links TRBV23-1 to TRBJ1-1; D gene unclear. TRBV23-1 has ORF status, its function being uncertain. With 6 bases removed from V and 1 base from J, the gap between germline ends came to 12 bases. The CDR3 sequence is 14 residues long. In DNA form, the CDR3 reads TGCGCCAGCAGACATGAGCGGCGGAACACTGAAGCTTTCTTT. Amino acid sequence: CASRHERRNTEAFF.

The chain is built from TRBV5-6 and TRBJ1-5; 9 bases agree with TRBD1. Per germline, CDR1 SGHDT and CDR2 YYEEEE. J gave up 11 bases and V 0 bases, and 3 bases lay outside the gene matches. The CDR3 is 13 residues long. CDR3 amino acids: CASSLAGTGTQHF. The CDR3 DNA sequence: TGTGCCAGCAGCTTGGCTGGGACAGGGACCCAGCATTTT. Full variable domain (rest looked up from reference TRBV5-6 and TRBJ1-5): DAGVTQSPTHLIKTRGQQVTLRCSPKSGHDTVSWYQQALGQGPQFIFQYYEEEERQRGNFPDRFSGHQFPNYSSELNVNALLLGDSALYLCASSLAGTGTQHFGDGTRLSIL.

CDR3 region: CASGSGGARTKNIQYF. CDR3 nucleotide sequence: TGTGCTAGTGGTAGCGGGGGGGCTCGGACAAAAAACATTCAGTACTTC. The chain has TRBV12-5 and TRBJ2-4; 10 nucleotides align to TRBD2. The CDR3 has 16 amino acids. CDR1 is LGHNT, CDR2 FRNRAP, per germline. The V and J ends lost 5 bases and 4 bases, in that order; junction bases with no gene match: 8.

The chain recombines TRBV15 with TRBJ2-2; maybe TRBD1 (5 bases). This CDR3 is built from 14 residues. The V gene's germline CDR1 is LNHNV and CDR2 YYDKDF (reference sequence). Trimming left V 4 bases short and J 0 bases short, with 6 bases between. The CDR3 spells CATSKTANTGELFF. The CDR3 coding sequence is TGTGCCACCAGCAAGACAGCGAACACCGGGGAGCTGTTTTTT. Full variable domain (remainder filled in from reference TRBV15 and TRBJ2-2): DAMVIQNPRYQVTQFGKPVTLSCSQTLNHNVMYWYQQKSSQAPKLLFHYYDKDFNNEADTPDNFQSRRPNTSFCFLDIRSPGLGDTAMYLCATSKTANTGELFFGEGSRLTVL.

This clone was recorded once. The rearrangement links TRBV27 to TRBJ2-3; D is perhaps TRBD1 (6 bases). The CDR3 sequence is 18 residues long. In germline, CDR1 is MNHEY, CDR2 SMNVEV (reference sequence). The V end lost 0 bases, the J end lost 0 bases, and 16 bases lay between the germline ends. CDR3 sequence reads: CASSLSHRQVASTDTQYF. The CDR3 nucleotides read TGTGCCAGCAGTTTATCCCACCGACAGGTCGCTAGCACAGATACGCAGTATTTT.

This clone was picked up one time. V is TRBV6-6 and J is TRBJ1-3; D uncertain. The CDR3 is 16 amino acids. Germline CDR1 and CDR2: MNHNY and SVGAGI (reference sequence). Trimming stripped 6 bases from V and 3 bases from J, with 18 bases between. The CDR3 here is CASRVPTVLGGNTIYF. The CDR3 DNA sequence: TGTGCCAGCAGGGTACCAACGGTTCTCGGTGGAAACACCATATATTTT.

Here the CDR3 reads CASRADRGREKLFF. In DNA, the CDR3 is TGTGCCAGCAGGGCCGACAGGGGGCGCGAAAAACTGTTTTTT. The chain is built from TRBV2 and TRBJ1-4, with 10 nucleotides matching TRBD1. J gave up 8 bases and V 6 bases, and 6 bases lay outside the gene matches. The CDR3 length is 14 residues. Germline assignment: CDR1 SNHLY and CDR2 FYNNEI.

This chain joins TRBV9 and TRBJ2-3, with 7 bases aligning to TRBD2. CDR1 and CDR2 (germline): SGDLS, YYNGEE. V lost 3 bases and J lost 2; bases outside the gene matches: 9. The CDR3 runs 16 residues. The CDR3 nucleotides read TGTGCCAGCAGCGGACGTGGGCTAGCGGACACAGATACGCAGTATTTT. Protein product: CASSGRGLADTDTQYF.

The chain is built from TRBV7-9 and TRBJ1-4, with a possible D match to TRBD1 (6 bases). The germline V and J ends were trimmed by 3 bases and 7 bases, with 15 bases remaining between them. The CDR3 sequence is 15 residues long. Per the germline V gene, CDR1 is SEHNR and CDR2 is FQNEAQ (reference sequence). The CDR3 here is CASSFGNPGVEKLFF. In DNA, the CDR3 is TGTGCCAGCAGCTTTGGGAACCCAGGGGTTGAAAAACTGTTTTTT.

The chain is built from TRBV7-8 and TRBJ2-2; 8 bases are shared with TRBD1. The CDR3 contains 16 residues. V shed 5 bases, J shed 1 base, and the junction held 6 bases outside the gene matches. Germline lookup yields CDR1 SGHVS and CDR2 FQNEAQ. The CDR3 coding sequence is TGTGCCAGCAGCCCCTGGACAGGGTTGAACACCGGGGAGCTGTTTTTT. The encoded protein is CASSPWTGLNTGELFF. Using reference TRBV7-8 and TRBJ2-2 for the parts outside the CDR3, the full variable domain is GAGVSQSPRYKVAKRGQDVALRCDPISGHVSLFWYQQALGQGPEFLTYFQNEAQLDKSGLPSDRFFAERPEGSVSTLKIQRTQQEDSAVYLCASSPWTGLNTGELFFGEGSRLTVL.